This paragraph covers one TCR beta chain sequence. This sample was taken from a study of shared clonotypes between healthy human individuals. The repertoire was sequenced with immunoSEQ multiplex PCR; TCRdb's copy has only in-frame clones and lacks some. The data hold 2 million to 2.5 million clones, with over 85% observed a single time. In germline, CDR1 is LNHDA, CDR2 SQIVND (reference sequence). J lost 3 bases, V lost 9 bases, and 2 bases had no gene match. The CDR3 spans 12 residues. Sequenced sample: naive CD4+ T cells from PBMCs. As to subset: CD45RA+ positively selected. V and J are TRBV19 and TRBJ2-7; the match to TRBD1 covers 10 bases. The receptor comes from a man aged 18 to 30 in good health. Some clones in this sample may be carry-over from other donors' samples. CDR3 amino acids: CASGTGDYEQYF. The CDR3 DNA follows: TGTGCCAGCGGGACAGGGGACTACGAGCAGTACTTC.